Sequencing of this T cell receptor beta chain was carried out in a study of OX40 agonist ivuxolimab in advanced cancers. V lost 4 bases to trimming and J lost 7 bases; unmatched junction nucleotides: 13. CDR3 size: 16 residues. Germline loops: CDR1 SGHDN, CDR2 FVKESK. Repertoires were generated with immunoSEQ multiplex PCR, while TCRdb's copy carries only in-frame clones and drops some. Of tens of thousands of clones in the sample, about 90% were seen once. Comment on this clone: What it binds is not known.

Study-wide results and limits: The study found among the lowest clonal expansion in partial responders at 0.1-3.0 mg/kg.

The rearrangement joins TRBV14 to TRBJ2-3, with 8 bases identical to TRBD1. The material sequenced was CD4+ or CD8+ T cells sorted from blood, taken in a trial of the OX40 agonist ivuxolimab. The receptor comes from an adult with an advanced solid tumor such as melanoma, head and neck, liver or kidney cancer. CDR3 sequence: CASSLRTGRASYTQYF. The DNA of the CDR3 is TGTGCCAGCAGCCTAAGGACAGGGAGAGCGAGTTATACGCAGTATTTT.